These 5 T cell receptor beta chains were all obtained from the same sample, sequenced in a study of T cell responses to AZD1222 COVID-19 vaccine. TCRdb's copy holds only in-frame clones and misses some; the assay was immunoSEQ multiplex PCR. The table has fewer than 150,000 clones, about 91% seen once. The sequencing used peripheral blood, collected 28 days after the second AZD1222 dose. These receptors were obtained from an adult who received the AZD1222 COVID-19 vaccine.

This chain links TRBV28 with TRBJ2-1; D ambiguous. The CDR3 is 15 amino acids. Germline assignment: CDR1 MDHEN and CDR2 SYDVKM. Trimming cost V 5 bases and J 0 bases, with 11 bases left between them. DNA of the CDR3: TGTGCCAGCAGTGATTGGAAGAGCTCCTACAATGAGCAGTTCTTC. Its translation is CASSDWKSSYNEQFF. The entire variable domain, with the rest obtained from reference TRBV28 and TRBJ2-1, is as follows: DVKVTQSSRYLVKRTGEKVFLECVQDMDHENMFWYRQDPGLGLRLIYFSYDVKMKEKGDIPEGYSVSREKKERFSLILESASTNQTSMYLCASSDWKSSYNEQFFGPGTRLTVL.

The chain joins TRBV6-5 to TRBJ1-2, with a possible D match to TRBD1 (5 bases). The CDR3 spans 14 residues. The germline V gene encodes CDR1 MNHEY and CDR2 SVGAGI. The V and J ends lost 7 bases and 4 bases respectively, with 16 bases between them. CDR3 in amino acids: CASTQMGGIYGYTF. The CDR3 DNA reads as TGTGCCAGCACCCAGATGGGGGGGATCTATGGCTACACCTTC.

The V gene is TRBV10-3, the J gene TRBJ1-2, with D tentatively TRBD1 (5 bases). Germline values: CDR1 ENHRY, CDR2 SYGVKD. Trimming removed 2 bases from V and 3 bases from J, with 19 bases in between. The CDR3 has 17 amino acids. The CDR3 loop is CAISELWGDVKDYGYTF. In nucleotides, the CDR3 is TGTGCCATCAGTGAGCTTTGGGGGGACGTAAAGGACTATGGCTACACCTTC.

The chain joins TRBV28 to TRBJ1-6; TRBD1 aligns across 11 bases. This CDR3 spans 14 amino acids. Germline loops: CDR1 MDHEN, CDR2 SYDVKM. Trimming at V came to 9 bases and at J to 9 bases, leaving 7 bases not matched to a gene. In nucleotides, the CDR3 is TGTGCCAGTTCCTCCGGGACAGGGGGTTCACCCCTCCACTTT. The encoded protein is CASSSGTGGSPLHF.

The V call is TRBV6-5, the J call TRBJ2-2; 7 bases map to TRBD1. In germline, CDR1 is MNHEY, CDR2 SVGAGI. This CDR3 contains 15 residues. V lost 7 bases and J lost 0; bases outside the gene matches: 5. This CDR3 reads CASKGQGANTGELFF. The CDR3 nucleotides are TGTGCCAGCAAGGGGCAGGGGGCGAACACCGGGGAGCTGTTTTTT.